In its sample, the clone carrying this TCR beta chain was seen a few times. Its antigen is unidentified. This entry belongs to a study of blood T cells in healthy people across ages. Study-level background: About one barcoded beta molecule per two T cells was captured by template switching.

Germline V gene lookup returns CDR1 LGHDT and CDR2 YNNKEL (reference sequence). CDR3 length equals 12 residues. Trimming stripped 1 base from V and 11 bases from J, with 9 bases between. With a J-beta primer mix and a sample-barcoded 5' primer, a second PCR ran about 6 to 11 cycles. MiXCR was run by TCRdb on the 5' RACE reads, yielding one entry per CDR3 protein. The sample lists 850,000 to 1,000,000 distinct CDR3 sequences; about 51% were seen once. Study-level points and caveats: Observed TCR beta diversity showed a strong correlation with the percentage of naive T cells as measured by flow cytometry.

The material sequenced was blood. This receptor was identified in a woman in her fifties or sixties in good health. The V call is TRBV3-1, the J call TRBJ2-4; tentatively, D is TRBD1 or TRBD2 (5 bases each). CDR3 nucleotides: TGTGCCAGCAGCCAAGCTGGGACGGTTCAGTACTTC. Translating gives CASSQAGTVQYF.